This paragraph reports one TCR beta chain. This sample is drawn from a study of memory CD4+ T cells and cytomegalovirus serostatus. Germline lookup yields CDR1 SGHAT and CDR2 FQNNGV. The length of the CDR3 is 15 residues. Trimming at V came to 6 bases and at J to 3 bases, leaving 8 bases not matched to a gene. Single viable CD3+CD4+CD8-CD45RO+ cells were sorted as the memory CD4+ T cells. This table comes from immunoSEQ multiplex PCR, and its TCRdb copy is limited to in-frame clones, with some not included. The data show tens of thousands of clones, with over 65% seen just once and 5% to 7% held by the top ten.

The sequencing input was memory CD4+ T cells from blood. The sequence was obtained from an adult in good health and CMV-seronegative. The chain joins TRBV11-2 to TRBJ1-2; 9 nucleotides line up with TRBD1. This chain's CDR3 is CASRGDRALDYGYTF. The CDR3, as DNA: TGTGCCAGCAGGGGGGACAGGGCCCTGGACTATGGCTACACCTTC. Based on the CDR3 plus reference TRBV11-2 and TRBJ1-2, the full variable domain is EAGVAQSPRYKIIEKRQSVAFWCNPISGHATLYWYQQILGQGPKLLIQFQNNGVVDDSQLPKDRFSAERLKGVDSTLKIQPAKLEDSAVYLCASRGDRALDYGYTFGSGTRLTVV.